This entry lists 2 T cell receptor beta chains sequenced from one sample in a study of vaccination effects on CD4 cells after COVID-19. These TCRs are of unknown antigen specificity. Libraries were prepared by immunoSEQ multiplex PCR; TCRdb keeps only in-frame clonotypes and omits some of them. The sample contains under 70,000 clones, 76% of which appear only once. The ViraFEST assay expanded antigen-specific CD4+ T cells with viral peptide pools before sequencing. A 10-day culture period preceded the isolation of CD4+ T cells. This person caught SARS-CoV-2 sometime from March to December 2020, and PCR testing confirmed the infection. Sequenced material: CD4+ T cells from PBMCs cultured with HIV peptides, taken before COVID-19 vaccination. Subset: HIV-1 Nef peptide pool negative control/reference culture. The receptors stem from a human donor who had a prior SARS-CoV-2 infection.

This clone appeared once. The J gene is TRBJ2-7, the V gene TRBV18; 13 positions agree with TRBD2. The CDR3 sequence is 18 residues long. Germline lookup yields CDR1 KGHSH and CDR2 LQKENI. Trimming removed 5 bases from V and 0 bases from J; junction bases left unmatched: 10. The CDR3 region has the DNA TGTGCCAGCTCAAAAACGACACTAGCGGGAGGGCTCTCCTACGAGCAGTACTTC. This sequence encodes CASSKTTLAGGLSYEQYF.

The chain links TRBV5-4 to TRBJ1-1; D ambiguous. The CDR3 covers 13 residues. Trimming left V 6 bases short and J 9 bases short, with 18 bases between. Germline V gene sequence: CDR1 SGHNT, CDR2 YYREEE (reference sequence). CDR3 coding DNA: TGTGCCAGCACCAGGTCGGGAGATGGGAAAGCTTTCTTT. Its protein is CASTRSGDGKAFF.